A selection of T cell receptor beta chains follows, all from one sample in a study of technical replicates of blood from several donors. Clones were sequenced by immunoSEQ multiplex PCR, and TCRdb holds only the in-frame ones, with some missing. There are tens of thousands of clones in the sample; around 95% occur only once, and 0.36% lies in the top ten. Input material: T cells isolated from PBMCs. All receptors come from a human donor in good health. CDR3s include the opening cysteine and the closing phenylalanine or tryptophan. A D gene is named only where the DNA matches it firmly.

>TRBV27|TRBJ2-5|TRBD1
CASSTGGETQYF
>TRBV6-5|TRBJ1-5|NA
CASSSPGQPQHF
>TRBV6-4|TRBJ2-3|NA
CASSDGAGSTDTQYF
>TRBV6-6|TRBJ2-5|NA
CASSYYKGETQYF
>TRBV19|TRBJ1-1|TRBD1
CASSRDRWTEAFF
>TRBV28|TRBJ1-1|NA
CASSSPRVWDTEAFF
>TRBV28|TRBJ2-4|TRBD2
CASAAGGLAKNIQYF
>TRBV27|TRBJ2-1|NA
CASMRRLSGYNEQFF
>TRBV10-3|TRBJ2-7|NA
CAIRKEGLYEQYF
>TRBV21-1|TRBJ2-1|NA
CASSRPGPLNYNEQFF
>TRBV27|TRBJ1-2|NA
CASSPSQGVYTF
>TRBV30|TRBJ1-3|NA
CAWSVLSSGNTIYF
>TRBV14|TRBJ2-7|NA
CASSPFGQSYEQYF
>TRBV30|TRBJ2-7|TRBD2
CAWTPAGPPYEQYF
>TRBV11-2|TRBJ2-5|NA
CASSQEEMLVGGYLETQYF
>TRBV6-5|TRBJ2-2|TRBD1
CASSFRQGSTGELFF
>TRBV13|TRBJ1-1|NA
CASSSGQANTEAFF
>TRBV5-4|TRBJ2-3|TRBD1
CASSRGTGGIDTQYF
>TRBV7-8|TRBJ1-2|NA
CASSLALQGYGYTF
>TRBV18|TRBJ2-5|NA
CASSPPGLQETQYF
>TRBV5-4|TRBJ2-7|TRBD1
CASSLPGEGALDEQYF
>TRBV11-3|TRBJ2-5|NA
CASSFGSLGMPGETQYF
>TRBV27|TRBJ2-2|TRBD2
CASSLSMREIIGELFF
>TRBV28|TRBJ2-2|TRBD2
CASSRLAGNTGELFF
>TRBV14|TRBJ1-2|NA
CASSPGNIYGYTF
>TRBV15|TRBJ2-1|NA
CATSSGGEQFF
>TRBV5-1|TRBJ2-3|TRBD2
CASSWTSGASTDTQYF
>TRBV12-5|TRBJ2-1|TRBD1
CASGVRQGRYNEQFF